This T cell receptor (beta chain) was retrieved from a study of CD8 T cells in Susac syndrome. It was with random hexamers that about 0.45 to 1 ug RNA was reverse transcribed. TCRdb itself ran the immunoSEQ multiplex PCR reads through MiXCR, one entry per CDR3 protein. There are 230,000 or so distinct CDR3 sequences in the sample; around 95% occur only once, and 0.095% lies in the top ten. Study-wide findings and caveats: It was acknowledged by the study that relatively few individuals were included in its TCR sequencing and HLA analysis.

High-throughput TCR beta sequencing covered peripheral CD8+ and CD4+ T cells. It was treatment-naive patients with stable or active relapsing-remitting disease who made up the multiple sclerosis controls. Comments on this clonotype: Its antigen is still unknown.

V lost 4 bases, J lost 9 bases, and 16 bases lay in between. Germline V gene data show CDR1 as GTSNPN and CDR2 as SVGIG (reference sequence). This CDR3 has 13 amino acids. The receptor comes from a human donor with multiple sclerosis. V and J are TRBV30 and TRBJ2-1; D is perhaps TRBD2 (5 bases). Specimen: CD4+ T cells from PBMCs. CDR3 residues: CAWKGRRVGEQFF. In DNA form, the CDR3 reads TGTGCCTGGAAAGGCCGGCGGGTCGGTGAGCAGTTCTTC.